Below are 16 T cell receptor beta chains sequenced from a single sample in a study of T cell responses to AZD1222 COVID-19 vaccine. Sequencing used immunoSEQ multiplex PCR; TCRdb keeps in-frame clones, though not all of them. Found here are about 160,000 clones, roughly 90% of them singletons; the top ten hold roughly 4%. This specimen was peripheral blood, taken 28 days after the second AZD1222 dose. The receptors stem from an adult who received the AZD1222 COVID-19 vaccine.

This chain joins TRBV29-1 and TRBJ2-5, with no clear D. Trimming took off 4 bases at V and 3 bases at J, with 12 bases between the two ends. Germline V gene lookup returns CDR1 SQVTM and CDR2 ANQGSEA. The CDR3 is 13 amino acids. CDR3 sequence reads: CSVARTTKETQYF. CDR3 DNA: TGCAGCGTTGCCCGGACGACGAAAGAGACCCAGTACTTC.

The CDR3 region is CASSLDRGGELFF. The CDR3 DNA reads as TGTGCCAGCAGCTTAGACCGGGGCGGGGAGCTGTTTTTT. This sequence joins TRBV11-3 and TRBJ2-2, with D perhaps TRBD2 (5 bases). With 0 bases removed from V and 7 bases from J, the gap between germline ends came to 6 bases. The CDR3 has 13 residues. Germline assignment: CDR1 SGHNT and CDR2 YENEEA.

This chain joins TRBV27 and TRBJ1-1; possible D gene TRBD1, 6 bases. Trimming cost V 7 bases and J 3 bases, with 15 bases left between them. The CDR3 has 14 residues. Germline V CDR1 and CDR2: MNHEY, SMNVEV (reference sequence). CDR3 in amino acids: CASKNTGLDTEAFF. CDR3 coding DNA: TGTGCCAGCAAAAATACAGGGTTGGACACTGAAGCTTTCTTT.

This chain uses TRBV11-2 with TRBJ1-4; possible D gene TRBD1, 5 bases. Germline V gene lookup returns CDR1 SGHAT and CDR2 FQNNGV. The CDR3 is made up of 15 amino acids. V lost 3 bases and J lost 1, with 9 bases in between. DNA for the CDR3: TGTGCCAGCAGCTTTTTAGGGGAAACTAATGAAAAACTGTTTTTT. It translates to CASSFLGETNEKLFF.

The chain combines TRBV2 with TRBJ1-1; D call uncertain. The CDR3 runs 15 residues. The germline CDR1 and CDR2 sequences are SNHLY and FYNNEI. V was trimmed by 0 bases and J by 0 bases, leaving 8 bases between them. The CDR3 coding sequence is TGTGCCAGCAGTGAAGCAGCACAGATGAACACTGAAGCTTTCTTT. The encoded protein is CASSEAAQMNTEAFF.

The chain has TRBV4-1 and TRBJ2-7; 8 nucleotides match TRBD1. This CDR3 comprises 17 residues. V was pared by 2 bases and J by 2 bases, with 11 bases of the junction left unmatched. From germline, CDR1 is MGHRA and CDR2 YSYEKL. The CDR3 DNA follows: TGCGCCAGCAGCCAAACAACCCTGGACAGGGTCCCCTACGAGCAGTACTTC. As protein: CASSQTTLDRVPYEQYF.

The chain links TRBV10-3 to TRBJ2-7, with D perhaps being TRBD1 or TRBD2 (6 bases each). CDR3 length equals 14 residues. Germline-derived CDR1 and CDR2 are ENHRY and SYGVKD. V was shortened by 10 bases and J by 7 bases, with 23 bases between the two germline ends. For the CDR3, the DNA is TGTGCCACCCAGTGGGGGGCGCAAATGGGGGAGCAGTACTTC. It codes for CATQWGAQMGEQYF.

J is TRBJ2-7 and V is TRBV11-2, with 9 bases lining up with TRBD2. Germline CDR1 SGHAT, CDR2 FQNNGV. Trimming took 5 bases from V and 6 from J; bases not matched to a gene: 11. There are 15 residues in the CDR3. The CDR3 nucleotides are TGTGCCAGCAGCCCCGGGACTAGCCTCACGGCCGAGCAGTACTTC. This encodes CASSPGTSLTAEQYF.

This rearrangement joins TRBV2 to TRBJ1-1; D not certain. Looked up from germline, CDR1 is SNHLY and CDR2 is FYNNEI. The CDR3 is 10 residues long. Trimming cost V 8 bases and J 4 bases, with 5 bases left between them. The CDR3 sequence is CASLLTEAFF. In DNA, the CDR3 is TGTGCCAGCCTGCTCACTGAAGCTTTCTTT.

CDR3 in DNA: TGTGCCAGCAACTATCAGCCCCAGCATTTT. Translation: CASNYQPQHF. This chain joins TRBV6-5 and TRBJ1-5; D not certain. From germline, CDR1 is MNHEY and CDR2 SVGAGI. V dropped 7 bases and J dropped 5 bases, with 3 bases sitting between them. CDR3 length: 10 amino acids.

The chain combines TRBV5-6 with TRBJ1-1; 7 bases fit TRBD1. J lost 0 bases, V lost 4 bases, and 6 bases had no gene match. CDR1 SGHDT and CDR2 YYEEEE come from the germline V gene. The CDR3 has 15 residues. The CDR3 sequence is CASSPRDSLNTEAFF. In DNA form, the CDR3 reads TGTGCCAGCAGCCCCCGGGACAGCTTGAACACTGAAGCTTTCTTT.

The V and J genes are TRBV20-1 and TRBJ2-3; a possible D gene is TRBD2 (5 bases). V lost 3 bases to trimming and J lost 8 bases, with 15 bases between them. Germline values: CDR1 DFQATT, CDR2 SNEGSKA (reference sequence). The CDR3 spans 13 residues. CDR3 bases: TGCAGTGCTAGTAAGACCGGGGTTGGTACGCAGTATTTT. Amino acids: CSASKTGVGTQYF.

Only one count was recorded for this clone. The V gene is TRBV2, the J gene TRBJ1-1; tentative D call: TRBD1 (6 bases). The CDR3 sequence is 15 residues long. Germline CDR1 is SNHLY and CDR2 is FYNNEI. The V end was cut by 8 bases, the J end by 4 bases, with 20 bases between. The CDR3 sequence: CASEGGRARGTEAFF. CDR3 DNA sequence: TGTGCCAGCGAGGGGGGGCGAGCCCGAGGCACTGAAGCTTTCTTT.

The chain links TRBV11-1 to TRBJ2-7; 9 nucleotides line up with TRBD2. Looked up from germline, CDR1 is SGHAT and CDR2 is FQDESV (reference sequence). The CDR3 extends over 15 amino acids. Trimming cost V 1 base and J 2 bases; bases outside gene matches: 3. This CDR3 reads CASSLELAGPYEQYF. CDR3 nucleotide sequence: TGTGCCAGCAGCTTAGAACTAGCGGGCCCCTACGAGCAGTACTTC.

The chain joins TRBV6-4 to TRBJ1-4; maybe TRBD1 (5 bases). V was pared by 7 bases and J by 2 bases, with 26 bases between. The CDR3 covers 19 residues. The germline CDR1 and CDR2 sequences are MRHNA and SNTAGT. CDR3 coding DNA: TGTGCCAGCACTGCGCCGATAGGGGCCCTCGTTGCGACTAATGAAAAACTGTTTTTT. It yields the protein CASTAPIGALVATNEKLFF.

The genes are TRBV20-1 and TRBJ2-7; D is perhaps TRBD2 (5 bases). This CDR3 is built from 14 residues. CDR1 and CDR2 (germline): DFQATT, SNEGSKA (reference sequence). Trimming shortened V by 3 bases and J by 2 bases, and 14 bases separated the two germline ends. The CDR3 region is CSASDGVRTYEQYF. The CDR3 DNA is TGCAGTGCTAGTGACGGGGTTAGGACCTACGAGCAGTACTTC.